The sequence of this T cell receptor beta chain was determined in a study of blood T cell repertoires in COVID-19. The CDR3 totals 15 residues. V was cut by 4 bases and J by 0 bases, with 10 bases left in between. Per the germline V gene, CDR1 is LGHNA and CDR2 is YSLEER. Clones were sequenced by immunoSEQ multiplex PCR, and TCRdb holds only the in-frame ones, with some missing. This table has over 50,000 clones, around 87% appearing once. The TCR was taken from a man between 60 and 75 years old with acute or convalescent COVID-19. The chain links TRBV4-3 to TRBJ2-1; the D is unclear. The source material was peripheral blood. Written as DNA, the CDR3 is TGCGCCAGCAGCCTGAGAGAAAACTCCTACAATGAGCAGTTCTTC. Encoded protein: CASSLRENSYNEQFF.